This TCR beta chain comes out of a study of T cells in Graves' hyperthyroidism and ophthalmopathy (dated by TCRdb to about 2019). Regarding the study in general: Peripheral blood samples were taken at the time of initial diagnosis, prior to any treatment. The paper describes TCR Vbeta CDR3 sequencing of 120 to 150 peripheral blood samples, made up of about 41 ophthalmopathy patients, some 80 hyperthyroidism patients and 17 progressor patients. The study also compared thyroid tissue and blood T-cell repertoires from five or six Graves' hyperthyroidism patients. Prospective prediction of ophthalmopathy was tested in an independent validation cohort consisting of fewer than 20 hyperthyroidism patients and around 16 patients who later progressed to ophthalmopathy. Following sampling, methimazole starting at 30 mg daily was given to hyperthyroidism patients, and high-dose intravenous methylprednisolone was given to ophthalmopathy patients. The 100 discovery patients were divided at random into training and test sets in a 7:3 ratio. To identify TCR V-J signatures that set the groups apart, the researchers used a discovery cohort of 100 patients, made up of 40 to 45 with Graves' ophthalmopathy and some 55 with stable Graves' hyperthyroidism.

Ophthalmopathy patients had moderately to severely active disease, with a Clinical Activity Score of 3 or more, a NOSPECS grade of 4 or more, and a disease duration of less than 3 months. Exclusion was applied to patients with uncontrolled infections, other autoimmune diseases, pregnancy or lactation. Diagnoses were based on clinical symptoms, serum thyroxine and TRAb, thyroid ultrasound and orbital computed tomography. PBMCs were separated from 10 ml of fresh peripheral blood using Ficoll-Paque density gradient centrifugation. Total RNA was extracted using Trizol reagent, and RNA quality was assessed on an Agilent 2100 Bioanalyzer. At least ten counts were recorded for this clonotype. Its binding antigen is unknown. Per-nucleotide qualities are absent, and no much larger clonotype sits a single base away. Amplification of TCR beta CDR3 regions was carried out from RNA transcripts. The first round of RT-PCR for the TCR CDR3 was performed with the HTBI primer set and the Qiagen OneStep RT-PCR kit. Libraries were constructed in a second round of multiplex PCR, after which size selection and purification were carried out. The libraries were sequenced on an Illumina HiSeq2000 using paired-end 100 bp reads. The published analysis was carried out like this. SOAPnuke was used to process the raw data, with reads discarded if the reads contained adapters or uncalled bases, had a mean Phred below 15, or lacked an exact constant-primer or identifier match. High-quality paired reads were merged with COPE v1.2.5, and unique nucleotide sequences were defined as clonotypes. MiTCR v1.1 was used to align the clonotypes against IMGT TRBV, TRBD and TRBJ reference segments. The analysis included only V-J combinations with a frequency above 0.0001, which together covered around 99% of the repertoires. The TCS score was defined as F50 (clonal expansion) divided by E x V (chaos), with BLOSUM62-based TCRdist calculated between CDR3 peptides within each V-J. Welch's t-statistics and random forest reduced just over 500 V-J features to roughly 13, which were used in a naive Bayes classifier (R e1071). TCRdb cleaned the public reads at Q25 with fastp, built clones with MiXCR and kept in-frame beta chains. Every entry covers one CDR3 protein and lists the most common genes and DNA from its rows. The V and J calls, along with clone size, are taken from TCRdb and not from the paper's own processing. The sample table shows 450,000 to 650,000 distinct CDR3 sequences, and roughly a sixth are seen once. 15% to 20% of the sample is taken by the ten largest.

Paper-wide results and their limitations: In cross-validation, a model built on a 13 V-J signature told ophthalmopathy apart from stable hyperthyroidism with under 90% sensitivity and about 81% specificity, and in testing the same model reached 80%/75%. Blood samples also contained most of the expanded thyroid clonotypes (frequency above 0.001), which suggests that blood repertoires may reflect thyroid immune responses. No statistical method was used to fix the sample size in advance, and group allocation was not hidden from the investigators. In validation, progression to ophthalmopathy was predicted by the model with roughly 69% sensitivity and 72% to 85% specificity, a median of about 6 months before onset.

V gives up 2 bases and J gives up 5 bases, and the segment between their germline ends measures 10 bases. The CDR3 spans 14 residues, from the cysteine through the phenylalanine. This entry keeps only the CDR3 DNA: 42 bases, framed from base 1. Based on the germline V gene, the CDR1 and CDR2 sequences are SNHLY and FYNNEI. The V and J genes are TRBV2 and TRBJ2-1; possibly the D gene is TRBD2, per 5 matching bases. This clonotype was sampled from a woman under 30 with Graves' ophthalmopathy. Material: blood. Read as DNA, the sequence is TGTGCCAGCAGTGAACCGGAGGACGACAATGAGCAGTTCTTC. Translated, it reads CASSEPEDDNEQFF.